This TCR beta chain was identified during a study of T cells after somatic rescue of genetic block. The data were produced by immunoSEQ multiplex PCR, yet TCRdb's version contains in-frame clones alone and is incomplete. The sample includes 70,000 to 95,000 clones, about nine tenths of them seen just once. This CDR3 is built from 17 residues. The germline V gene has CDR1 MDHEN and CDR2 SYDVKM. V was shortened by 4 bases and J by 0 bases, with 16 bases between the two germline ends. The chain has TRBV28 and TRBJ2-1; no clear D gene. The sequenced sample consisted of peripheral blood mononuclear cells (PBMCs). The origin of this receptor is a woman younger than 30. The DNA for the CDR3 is TGTGCCAGCAGTTCCACGCTAGGGCTGAGCTCCTACAATGAGCAGTTCTTC. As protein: CASSSTLGLSSYNEQFF.